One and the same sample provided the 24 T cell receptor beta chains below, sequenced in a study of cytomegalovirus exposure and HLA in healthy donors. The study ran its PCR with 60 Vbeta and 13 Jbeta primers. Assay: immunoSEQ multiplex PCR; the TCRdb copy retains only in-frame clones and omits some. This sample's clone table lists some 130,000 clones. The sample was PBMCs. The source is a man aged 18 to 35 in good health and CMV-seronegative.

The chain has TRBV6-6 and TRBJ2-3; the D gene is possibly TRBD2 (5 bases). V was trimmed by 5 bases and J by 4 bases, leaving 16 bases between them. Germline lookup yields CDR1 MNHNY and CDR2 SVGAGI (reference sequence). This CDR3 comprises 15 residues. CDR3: CASSKPGIGADTQYF. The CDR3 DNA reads TGTGCCAGCAGTAAACCCGGGATTGGGGCAGATACGCAGTATTTT.

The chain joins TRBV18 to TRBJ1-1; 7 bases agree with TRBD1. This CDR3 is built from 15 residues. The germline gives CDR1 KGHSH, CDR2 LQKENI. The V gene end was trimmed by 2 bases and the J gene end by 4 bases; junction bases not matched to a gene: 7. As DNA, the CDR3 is TGTGCCAGCTCACCAAGCGGACAGGCAAGCACTGAAGCTTTCTTT. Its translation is CASSPSGQASTEAFF.

The CDR3 DNA reads as TGTGCCAGCAGTCATTATCAAGACAGTCTCGAGCAGTACTTC. Translation gives CASSHYQDSLEQYF. The rearrangement links TRBV27 to TRBJ2-7; possibly TRBD1 for D (5 bases). Trimming cost V 5 bases and J 6 bases, with 17 bases left between them. This CDR3 has 14 amino acids. In germline, CDR1 is MNHEY, CDR2 SMNVEV (reference sequence).

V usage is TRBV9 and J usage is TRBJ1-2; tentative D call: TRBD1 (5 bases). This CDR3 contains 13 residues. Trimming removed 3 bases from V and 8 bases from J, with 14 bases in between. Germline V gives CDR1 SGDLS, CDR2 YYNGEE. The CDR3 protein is CASSAFRDWGYTF. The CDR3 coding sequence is TGTGCCAGCAGCGCTTTCCGGGACTGGGGCTACACCTTC. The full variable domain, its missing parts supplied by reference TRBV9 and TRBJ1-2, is DSGVTQTPKHLITATGQRVTLRCSPRSGDLSVYWYQQSLDQGLQFLIQYYNGEERAKGNILERFSAQQFPDLHSELNLSSLELGDSALYFCASSAFRDWGYTFGSGTRLTVV.

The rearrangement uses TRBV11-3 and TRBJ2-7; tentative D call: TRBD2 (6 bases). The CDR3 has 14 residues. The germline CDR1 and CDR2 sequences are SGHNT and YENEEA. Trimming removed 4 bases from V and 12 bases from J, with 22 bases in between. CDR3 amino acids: CASSSHPLSREVYF. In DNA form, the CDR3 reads TGTGCCAGCAGCTCACACCCGTTAAGCAGGGAGGTGTACTTC.

CDR3 nucleotide sequence: TGTGCCAGCATCCGGACGGAGGGGTCCTACGAGCAGTACTTC. Residues: CASIRTEGSYEQYF. The gene calls are TRBV5-6 and TRBJ2-7, with a possible D match to TRBD2 (6 bases). The V gene's germline CDR1 is SGHDT and CDR2 YYEEEE. Between the trimmed V and J ends, which lost 6 bases and 1 base, there was a span of 14 bases. This CDR3 spans 14 amino acids.

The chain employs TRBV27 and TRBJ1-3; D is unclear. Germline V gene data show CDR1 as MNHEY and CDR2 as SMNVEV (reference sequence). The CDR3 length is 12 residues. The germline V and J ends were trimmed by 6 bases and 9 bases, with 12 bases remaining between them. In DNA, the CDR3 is TGTGCCAGCAGAGACCCTTGGAGCACCATATATTTT. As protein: CASRDPWSTIYF.

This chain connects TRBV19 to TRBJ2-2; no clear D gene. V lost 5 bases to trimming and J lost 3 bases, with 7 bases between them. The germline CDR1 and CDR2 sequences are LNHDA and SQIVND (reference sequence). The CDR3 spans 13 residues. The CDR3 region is CASSRSDTGELFF. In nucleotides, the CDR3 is TGTGCCAGTAGTCGATCGGACACCGGGGAGCTGTTTTTT.

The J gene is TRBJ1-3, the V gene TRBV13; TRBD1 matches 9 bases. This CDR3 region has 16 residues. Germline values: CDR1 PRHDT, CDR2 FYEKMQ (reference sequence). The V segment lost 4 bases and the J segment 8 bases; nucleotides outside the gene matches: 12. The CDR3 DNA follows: TGTGCCAGCAGCTCCCCAGTGGGGACAGGGAGGGACACCATATATTTT. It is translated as CASSSPVGTGRDTIYF.

CDR3 DNA: TGTGCCAGCAGGACCGGGACAGGGAATTCACCCCTCCACTTT. As protein: CASRTGTGNSPLHF. This chain links TRBV2 with TRBJ1-6; 9 nucleotides match TRBD1. Trimming took 6 bases from V and 7 from J; bases not matched to a gene: 4. The CDR3 has 14 residues. Germline CDR1 and CDR2: SNHLY and FYNNEI.

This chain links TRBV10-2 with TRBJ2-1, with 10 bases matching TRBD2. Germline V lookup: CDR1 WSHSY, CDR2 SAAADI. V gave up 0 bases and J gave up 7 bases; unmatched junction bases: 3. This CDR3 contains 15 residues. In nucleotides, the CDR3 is TGCGCCAGCAGTGAGTCGCTAGCGGGGGTGAATGAGCAGTTCTTC. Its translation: CASSESLAGVNEQFF.

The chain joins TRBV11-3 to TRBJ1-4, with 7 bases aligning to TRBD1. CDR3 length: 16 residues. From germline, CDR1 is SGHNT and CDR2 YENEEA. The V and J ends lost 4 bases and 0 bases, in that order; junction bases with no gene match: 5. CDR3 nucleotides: TGTGCCAGCAGCTACGGACAGGCAGCAACTAATGAAAAACTGTTTTTT. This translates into CASSYGQAATNEKLFF.

CDR3 sequence: CASSQSQGQIANTEAFF. The CDR3 nucleotides are TGCGCCAGCAGCCAAAGTCAGGGCCAAATCGCGAACACTGAAGCTTTCTTT. The V and J genes are TRBV4-1 and TRBJ1-1; tentative D call: TRBD1 (5 bases). Between the trimmed V and J ends, which lost 2 bases and 1 base, there was a span of 17 bases. Germline V CDR1 and CDR2: MGHRA, YSYEKL. This CDR3 contains 17 residues.

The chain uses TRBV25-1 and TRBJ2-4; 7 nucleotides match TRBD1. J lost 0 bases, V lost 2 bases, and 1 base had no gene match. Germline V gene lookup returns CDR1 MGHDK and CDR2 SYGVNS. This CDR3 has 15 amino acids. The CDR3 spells CASSETGVAKNIQYF. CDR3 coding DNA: TGTGCCAGCAGTGAAACAGGGGTAGCCAAAAACATTCAGTACTTC.

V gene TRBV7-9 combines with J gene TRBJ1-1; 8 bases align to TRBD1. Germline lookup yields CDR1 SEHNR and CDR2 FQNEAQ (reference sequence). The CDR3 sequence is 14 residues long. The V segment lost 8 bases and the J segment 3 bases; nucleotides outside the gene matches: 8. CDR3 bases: TGTGCCAGCGGCCTCCTACAGGGGGACACTGAAGCTTTCTTT. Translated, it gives CASGLLQGDTEAFF.

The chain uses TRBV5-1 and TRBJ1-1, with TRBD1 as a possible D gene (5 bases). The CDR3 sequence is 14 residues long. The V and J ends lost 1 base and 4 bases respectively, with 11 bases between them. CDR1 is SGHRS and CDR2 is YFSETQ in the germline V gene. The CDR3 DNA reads TGCGCCAGCAGCTTGACAGGTCGACTCACTGAAGCTTTCTTT. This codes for CASSLTGRLTEAFF.

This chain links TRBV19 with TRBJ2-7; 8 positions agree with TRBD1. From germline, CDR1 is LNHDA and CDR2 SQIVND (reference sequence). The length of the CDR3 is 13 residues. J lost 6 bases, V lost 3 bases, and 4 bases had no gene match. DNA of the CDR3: TGTGCCAGTAGTATCGGGACAGGTGGCGAGCAGTACTTC. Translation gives CASSIGTGGEQYF.

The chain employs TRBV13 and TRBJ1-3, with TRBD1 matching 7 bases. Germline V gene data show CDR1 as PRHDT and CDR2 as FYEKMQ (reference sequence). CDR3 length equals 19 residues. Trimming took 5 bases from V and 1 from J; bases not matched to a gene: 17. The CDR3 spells CASSPRQEGVRGSGNTIYF. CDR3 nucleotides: TGTGCCAGCAGCCCCCGGCAGGAAGGCGTCAGGGGGTCTGGAAACACCATATATTTT.

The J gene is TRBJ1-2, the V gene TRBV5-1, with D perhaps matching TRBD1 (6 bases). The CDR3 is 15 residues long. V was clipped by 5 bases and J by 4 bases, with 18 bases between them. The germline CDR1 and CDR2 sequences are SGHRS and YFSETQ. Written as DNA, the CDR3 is TGCGCCAGCAGTACAGGGACCCTTCAATTCTATGGCTACACCTTC. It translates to CASSTGTLQFYGYTF.

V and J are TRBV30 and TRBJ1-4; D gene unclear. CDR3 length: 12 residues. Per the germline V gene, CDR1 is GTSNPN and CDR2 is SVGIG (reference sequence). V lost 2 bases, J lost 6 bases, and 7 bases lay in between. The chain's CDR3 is CAWSLTDEKLFF. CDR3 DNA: TGTGCCTGGAGTCTAACAGATGAAAAACTGTTTTTT.

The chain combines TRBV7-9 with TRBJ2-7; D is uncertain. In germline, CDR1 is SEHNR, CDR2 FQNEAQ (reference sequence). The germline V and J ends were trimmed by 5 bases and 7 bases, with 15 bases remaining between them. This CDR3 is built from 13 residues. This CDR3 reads CASSLPPHVEQYF. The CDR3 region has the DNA TGTGCCAGCAGCCTCCCCCCACACGTGGAGCAGTACTTC.

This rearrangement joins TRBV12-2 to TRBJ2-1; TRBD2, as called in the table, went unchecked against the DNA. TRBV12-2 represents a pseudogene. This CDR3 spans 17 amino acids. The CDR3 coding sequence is TGTGCAAGTCGCTTAGAGTTTTACGGGGGGCCCGAGAATGAGCAGTTCTTC. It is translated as CASRLEFYGGPENEQFF.

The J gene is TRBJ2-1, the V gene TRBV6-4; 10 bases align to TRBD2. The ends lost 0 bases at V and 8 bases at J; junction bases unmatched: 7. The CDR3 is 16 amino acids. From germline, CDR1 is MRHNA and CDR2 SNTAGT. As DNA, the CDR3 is TGTGCCAGCAGTGACTCGAGCGGGGGGGCCGTGGATGAGCAGTTCTTC. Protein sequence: CASSDSSGGAVDEQFF.

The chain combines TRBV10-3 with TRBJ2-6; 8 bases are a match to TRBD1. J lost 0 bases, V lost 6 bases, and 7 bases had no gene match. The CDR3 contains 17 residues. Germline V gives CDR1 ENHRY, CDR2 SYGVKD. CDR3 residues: CAIRTGTGFSGANVLTF. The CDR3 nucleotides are TGTGCCATCAGAACCGGGACAGGATTCTCTGGGGCCAACGTCCTGACTTTC.